The 32 T cell receptor beta chains presented below share a single source sample, sequenced in a study of memory CD4+ T cells and cytomegalovirus serostatus. Single viable CD3+CD4+CD8-CD45RO+ cells were sorted as the memory CD4+ T cells. Here immunoSEQ multiplex PCR was the method, and the copy in TCRdb shows in-frame clones only, minus some. The sample holds about 48,000 clones; 78% are singletons and the top ten take 0.78%. Sequencing was performed on memory CD4+ T cells from blood. These TCRs come from an adult in good health and CMV-seronegative.

The V call is TRBV10-3, the J call TRBJ2-1; 8 bases fit TRBD2. This CDR3 region has 15 residues. Germline CDR1 and CDR2: ENHRY and SYGVKD. J was trimmed by 6 bases and V by 7 bases; bases with no gene match: 11. The CDR3 is CAINPKGLGGNEQFF. CDR3 DNA: TGTGCCATCAACCCAAAGGGACTAGGGGGCAATGAGCAGTTCTTC.

The chain combines TRBV30 with TRBJ1-2; D unclear. Trimming removed 3 bases at V and 4 bases at J, with 12 bases between. This CDR3 comprises 13 residues. Germline loops: CDR1 GTSNPN, CDR2 SVGIG (reference sequence). In DNA, the CDR3 is TGTGCCTGGAGACTGACTACCCTCTATGGCTACACCTTC. Protein sequence: CAWRLTTLYGYTF.

This clone was seen a handful of times. The V gene is TRBV11-2, the J gene TRBJ1-6; D perhaps matches TRBD1 (6 bases). CDR1 and CDR2 from the germline V gene are SGHAT and FQNNGV. The CDR3 totals 15 residues. V dropped 4 bases and J dropped 10 bases, with 17 bases sitting between them. The CDR3 loop is CASSSAGTLYSPLHF. CDR3 bases: TGTGCCAGCAGCTCTGCCGGGACACTATACTCACCCCTCCACTTT. Combining the CDR3 with reference TRBV11-2 and TRBJ1-6 gives the whole variable domain EAGVAQSPRYKIIEKRQSVAFWCNPISGHATLYWYQQILGQGPKLLIQFQNNGVVDDSQLPKDRFSAERLKGVDSTLKIQPAKLEDSAVYLCASSSAGTLYSPLHFGNGTRLTVT.

This clone came up a few times. V gene TRBV7-8 combines with J gene TRBJ2-7, with D possibly matching TRBD2 (7 bases). This CDR3 region has 16 residues. Trimming took off 5 bases at V and 1 base at J, with 18 bases between the two ends. Per germline, CDR1 SGHVS and CDR2 FQNEAQ. CDR3 bases: TGTGCCAGCAGCCCAAGGGGGGGAGCAGGGTCCTACGAGCAGTACTTC. Translation gives CASSPRGGAGSYEQYF.

The chain joins TRBV30 to TRBJ2-5, with D possibly TRBD1 on 5 matching bases. The length of the CDR3 is 15 residues. V was cut by 3 bases and J by 5 bases, with 19 bases left in between. The germline V gene has CDR1 GTSNPN and CDR2 SVGIG (reference sequence). CDR3 amino acids: CAWRGTGLPIETQYF. The CDR3 nucleotides read TGTGCCTGGAGGGGCACAGGTCTCCCAATTGAGACCCAGTACTTC.

The V and J genes are TRBV7-9 and TRBJ1-1, with 8 bases matching TRBD1. V lost 4 bases to trimming and J lost 4 bases; unmatched junction nucleotides: 11. The CDR3 covers 16 residues. The germline CDR1 and CDR2 sequences are SEHNR and FQNEAQ (reference sequence). Here the CDR3 DNA reads TGTGCCAGCAGCTCGGACGGACAGGGAATAGTCACTGAAGCTTTCTTT. It is translated as CASSSDGQGIVTEAFF.

There are a few counts of this clone. This chain joins TRBV10-1 and TRBJ2-7, with D perhaps matching TRBD1 (6 bases). This CDR3 spans 15 amino acids. CDR1 is WNHNN and CDR2 is SYGVQD in the germline V gene (reference sequence). V lost 5 bases and J 3 bases, leaving 17 bases between the germline ends. For the CDR3, the DNA is TGCGCCAGCAGTTCCGGGACAACCCCGGTCTACGAGCAGTACTTC. As protein: CASSSGTTPVYEQYF.

The J gene is TRBJ2-1, the V gene TRBV28; 9 nucleotides line up with TRBD2. Germline V gene lookup returns CDR1 MDHEN and CDR2 SYDVKM. V shed 5 bases, J shed 6 bases, and the junction held 14 bases outside the gene matches. The CDR3 totals 17 residues. The CDR3 region is CASSPTIGLASLNEQFF. The CDR3 region has the DNA TGTGCCAGCAGTCCCACCATAGGACTAGCGTCGCTCAATGAGCAGTTCTTC.

A remark on this clone: The junction departs from the called germline gene at one end, perhaps through a read error. V usage is TRBV11-2 and J usage is TRBJ2-7; 7 nucleotides align to TRBD1. Germline V lookup: CDR1 SGHAT, CDR2 FQNNGV. The length of the CDR3 is 12 residues. The CDR3 loop reads CASSLKGQLTHF. DNA for the CDR3: TGTGCCAGCAGCTTAAAGGGACAGTTAACCCACTTC.

The chain recombines TRBV5-4 with TRBJ2-4; TRBD2 matches 8 bases. Germline values: CDR1 SGHNT, CDR2 YYREEE (reference sequence). The CDR3 covers 18 residues. The V gene end was trimmed by 0 bases and the J gene end by 1 base; junction bases not matched to a gene: 9. CDR3 residues: CASSLALPGGGAKNIQYF. The CDR3 DNA follows: TGTGCCAGCAGCTTGGCCCTCCCGGGCGGGGGGGCCAAAAACATTCAGTACTTC.

The CDR3 DNA reads TGTGCCAGCAGTGACAAGGGGCTTAGGACTGAAGCTTTCTTT. This translates into CASSDKGLRTEAFF. J is TRBJ1-1 and V is TRBV6-4; tentative D call: TRBD1 (5 bases). CDR1 and CDR2 (germline): MRHNA, SNTAGT. V dropped 2 bases and J dropped 5 bases, with 12 bases sitting between them. The CDR3 extends over 14 amino acids.

V and J are TRBV5-4 and TRBJ1-5; 9 bases line up with TRBD1. Per germline, CDR1 SGHNT and CDR2 YYREEE (reference sequence). This CDR3 contains 15 residues. The V segment lost 3 bases and the J segment 3 bases; nucleotides outside the gene matches: 4. The CDR3 coding sequence is TGTGCCAGCAGCTCCGGGACAGGGATCAATCAGCCCCAGCATTTT. Protein product: CASSSGTGINQPQHF.

This chain joins TRBV2 and TRBJ1-4; D not certain. CDR1 is SNHLY, CDR2 FYNNEI, per germline. CDR3 length: 15 residues. The V end was cut by 4 bases, the J end by 0 bases, with 9 bases between. CDR3 sequence: CASSAEHATNEKLFF. CDR3 DNA: TGTGCCAGCAGTGCGGAGCACGCAACTAATGAAAAACTGTTTTTT.

This chain joins TRBV5-1 and TRBJ1-2; D perhaps matches TRBD1 (5 bases). This CDR3 contains 13 residues. Trimming shortened V by 5 bases and J by 8 bases, and 16 bases separated the two germline ends. Per the germline V gene, CDR1 is SGHRS and CDR2 is YFSETQ. CDR3 loop: CASRVGAGKGYTF. The CDR3 DNA reads as TGCGCCAGCAGGGTAGGAGCAGGGAAGGGCTACACCTTC.

V and J are TRBV30 and TRBJ1-6; 9 bases line up with TRBD1. The CDR3 loop spans 16 amino acids. CDR1 and CDR2 from the germline V gene are GTSNPN and SVGIG (reference sequence). V shed 0 bases and J 7 bases; nucleotides not matched to a gene: 7. The CDR3 nucleotides are TGTGCCTGGAGTGTACCGGGGACAGGGTCCAATTCACCCCTCCACTTT. This translates into CAWSVPGTGSNSPLHF.

The J gene is TRBJ2-1, the V gene TRBV25-1, with D unresolved. This CDR3 comprises 15 residues. Germline loops: CDR1 MGHDK, CDR2 SYGVNS. V was clipped by 4 bases and J by 0 bases, with 10 bases between them. In DNA form, the CDR3 reads TGTGCCAGCAGTGCCAAGGAGAGCTCCTACAATGAGCAGTTCTTC. It translates to CASSAKESSYNEQFF.

This clone was observed a few times. V usage is TRBV4-1 and J usage is TRBJ1-1; tentative D call: TRBD1 (5 bases). Germline V gives CDR1 MGHRA, CDR2 YSYEKL. V was cut by 0 bases and J by 7 bases, with 12 bases left in between. This CDR3 contains 14 residues. CDR3 sequence reads: CASSQDRQGNEAFF. CDR3 bases: TGCGCCAGCAGCCAAGATCGGCAGGGCAATGAAGCTTTCTTT.

V and J are TRBV27 and TRBJ2-1, with unresolved D. The CDR3 loop spans 13 amino acids. V was trimmed by 6 bases and J by 4 bases, leaving 10 bases between them. In germline, CDR1 is MNHEY, CDR2 SMNVEV (reference sequence). CDR3 in DNA: TGTGCCAGCAGACCACTCACGTACAATGAGCAGTTCTTC. It yields the protein CASRPLTYNEQFF.

The CDR3 region is CASTQRVGTSGAYEQYF. CDR3 sequence (DNA): TGTGCCAGCACGCAAAGGGTAGGCACTAGCGGGGCCTACGAGCAGTACTTC. The V and J genes are TRBV28 and TRBJ2-7, with 10 bases aligning to TRBD2. Trimming at V came to 7 bases and at J to 2 bases, leaving 14 bases not matched to a gene. The CDR3 totals 17 residues. Germline V gives CDR1 MDHEN, CDR2 SYDVKM.

CDR3 loop: CASSPQYEQYF. Written as DNA, the CDR3 is TGTGCCAGCAGCCCACAATACGAGCAGTACTTC. The gene calls are TRBV7-9 and TRBJ2-7; D ambiguous. Trimming removed 5 bases from V and 4 bases from J, with 6 bases in between. Germline V gene lookup returns CDR1 SEHNR and CDR2 FQNEAQ (reference sequence). The CDR3 spans 11 residues.

This chain joins TRBV14 and TRBJ2-1; 10 positions match TRBD2. V lost 4 bases and J lost 4; bases outside the gene matches: 19. The germline gives CDR1 SGHDN, CDR2 FVKESK. CDR3 length: 20 amino acids. The CDR3 DNA reads TGTGCCAGCAGCCTCTCGAAGTTAAGAACAAGCGGGAGGGTTTACAATGAGCAGTTCTTC. Encoded protein: CASSLSKLRTSGRVYNEQFF.

The V and J genes are TRBV7-9 and TRBJ2-2; a weak D match, TRBD2 (5 bases). Trimming pared 5 bases from V and 3 bases from J, leaving 16 bases between. CDR3 length: 16 amino acids. CDR1 and CDR2 from the germline V gene are SEHNR and FQNEAQ (reference sequence). CDR3 coding DNA: TGTGCCAGCAGCCTGCACGGCGGGTTCTACACCGGGGAGCTGTTTTTT. This codes for CASSLHGGFYTGELFF. The full variable domain, with the rest looked up from reference TRBV7-9 and TRBJ2-2, is DTGVSQNPRHKITKRGQNVTFRCDPISEHNRLYWYRQTLGQGPEFLTYFQNEAQLEKSRLLSDRFSAERPKGSFSTLEIQRTEQGDSAMYLCASSLHGGFYTGELFFGEGSRLTVL.

To note about this clone: Other DNA sequences in this sample translate to the same CDR3. J is TRBJ2-5 and V is TRBV6-5, with TRBD2 matching 11 bases. In germline, CDR1 is MNHEY, CDR2 SVGAGI. The CDR3 sequence is 15 residues long. V was pared by 5 bases and J by 2 bases, with 4 bases of the junction left unmatched. CDR3 sequence (DNA): TGTGCCAGCAGTAGAGGGACTAGCGGACAAGAGACCCAGTACTTC. The encoded protein is CASSRGTSGQETQYF.

This clone was detected a few times. CDR3 amino acids: CASSQIGAREDREKLFF. CDR3 DNA sequence: TGCGCCAGCAGCCAGATCGGGGCCAGGGAAGATCGTGAAAAACTGTTTTTT. The genes are TRBV4-1 and TRBJ1-4; D is possibly TRBD1 (5 bases). The length of the CDR3 is 17 residues. The ends were cut back, 3 bases at V and 7 bases at J, with 21 bases in the middle. The germline V gene has CDR1 MGHRA and CDR2 YSYEKL.

V gene TRBV2 combines with J gene TRBJ2-1; TRBD1 agrees at 8 bases. The CDR3 has 13 residues. Germline CDR1 and CDR2: SNHLY and FYNNEI. J lost 9 bases, V lost 6 bases, and 7 bases had no gene match. The CDR3 protein is CASSQGAVGEQFF. DNA of the CDR3: TGTGCCAGCAGCCAGGGGGCCGTCGGTGAGCAGTTCTTC. The entire variable domain, with the rest obtained from reference TRBV2 and TRBJ2-1, is as follows: EPEVTQTPSHQVTQMGQEVILRCVPISNHLYFYWYRQILGQKVEFLVSFYNNEISEKSEIFDDQFSVERPDGSNFTLKIRSTKLEDSAMYFCASSQGAVGEQFFGPGTRLTVL.

V is TRBV6-6 and J is TRBJ2-2; possibly TRBD1 or TRBD2 for D (5 bases each). The CDR3 totals 15 residues. V lost 5 bases and J lost 1, with 11 bases in between. CDR1 is MNHNY, CDR2 SVGAGI, per germline (reference sequence). CDR3 coding DNA: TGTGCCAGCAGTCCCCGGGACGGGAACACCGGGGAGCTGTTTTTT. It specifies CASSPRDGNTGELFF.

For this clone: The sample holds other DNA sequences that translate to the same CDR3. Here the CDR3 reads CASSEQGESYEQYF. The DNA of the CDR3 is TGTGCCAGCAGTGAACAGGGGGAGTCCTACGAGCAGTACTTC. The chain is built from TRBV2 and TRBJ2-7, with TRBD1 matching over 7 bases. The junction had 2 bases not matched to a gene; V was cut back by 2 bases and J by 1 base. The CDR3 extends over 14 amino acids. Looked up from germline, CDR1 is SNHLY and CDR2 is FYNNEI.

The rearrangement joins TRBV6-5 to TRBJ2-1, with TRBD1 matching over 7 bases. The CDR3 sequence is 14 residues long. Trimming at V came to 3 bases and at J to 10 bases, leaving 9 bases not matched to a gene. Germline values: CDR1 MNHEY, CDR2 SVGAGI. The CDR3 sequence is CASSYDRASGEQFF. Written as DNA, the CDR3 is TGTGCCAGCAGTTATGACAGGGCGTCCGGCGAGCAGTTCTTC.

The V and J genes are TRBV11-3 and TRBJ2-1; 9 bases line up with TRBD2. The CDR3 contains 16 residues. Germline values: CDR1 SGHNT, CDR2 YENEEA. V was clipped by 5 bases and J by 8 bases; unmatched bases: 13. CDR3 nucleotide sequence: TGTGCCAGCAGCCCTCCGGGGGTAGCGGGAGTTCATGAGCAGTTCTTC. This sequence encodes CASSPPGVAGVHEQFF.

This clone was recorded only once. The chain has TRBV27 and TRBJ1-5, with 7 bases matching TRBD1. Germline V gene lookup returns CDR1 MNHEY and CDR2 SMNVEV (reference sequence). This CDR3 is built from 14 residues. J lost 7 bases, V lost 5 bases, and 8 bases had no gene match. CDR3 nucleotides: TGTGCCAGCAGTCTTTGGACAGGTGGCCAGCCCCAGCATTTT. Protein product: CASSLWTGGQPQHF.

The gene calls are TRBV7-9 and TRBJ2-4; 10 bases are shared with TRBD2. This CDR3 contains 17 residues. The J segment lost 5 bases and the V segment lost 0 bases, leaving 7 bases of the junction unmatched. Germline V gene lookup returns CDR1 SEHNR and CDR2 FQNEAQ (reference sequence). CDR3 nucleotides: TGTGCCAGCAGCTTAGCGCAGCGGGAGGGCAACGAAAACATTCAGTACTTC. Protein product: CASSLAQREGNENIQYF.

The chain employs TRBV18 and TRBJ2-3; D not resolved. The CDR3 covers 13 residues. V was trimmed by 5 bases and J by 3 bases, leaving 9 bases between them. Germline CDR1 reads KGHSH; CDR2 reads LQKENI. CDR3 sequence (DNA): TGTGCCAGCTCAATGCTAGAAACAGATACGCAGTATTTT. Protein: CASSMLETDTQYF.